This entry is about one T cell receptor (beta chain). No antigen is known for it. Every patient was affected by relapse after autologous stem cell transplantation, while exposure to brentuximab vedotin was not uniform. Complete response, partial response or progressive disease made up the best responses. Profiling relied on immunoSEQ multiplex PCR, and the TCRdb table lists in-frame clones only, not all of them. The sample carries 38,000 or so clones, 60% to 80% recorded once. These data belong to a study of PD-1 blockade in classical Hodgkin lymphoma. Study findings and constraints: Compared with baseline, CD4+ but not CD8+ TCR diversity had risen significantly by C4D1. Patients newly diagnosed and complete responders had comparable baseline diversity.

The input for sequencing was peripheral blood mononuclear cells (PBMCs), taken before the second cycle of nivolumab. This TCR derives from a human donor with classical Hodgkin lymphoma.

DNA for the CDR3: TGTGCCAGCAGCTTATTCGCAGGGGGCTTGGGGAATGAGCAGTTCTTC. Protein sequence: CASSLFAGGLGNEQFF. V and J are TRBV7-2 and TRBJ2-1, with 8 bases aligning to TRBD1. The junction had 10 bases not matched to a gene; V was cut back by 2 bases and J by 7 bases. The germline V gene encodes CDR1 SGHTA and CDR2 FQGNSA. CDR3 length: 16 residues.